The subject of this entry is one T cell receptor beta chain. What it recognizes is unknown. In the PCR, 60 Vbeta and 13 Jbeta primers were used. TCRdb's table, derived via immunoSEQ multiplex PCR, lists solely in-frame clones and lacks some. The sample contains 150,000 to 200,000 clones, approximately 85% of which appear only once. V lost 5 bases and J lost 6; bases outside the gene matches: 7. CDR3 size: 14 residues. Germline V gives CDR1 SGHKS, CDR2 YYEKEE (reference sequence). The data were taken from a study of cytomegalovirus exposure and HLA in healthy donors. Study-wide background: Membership in the Caucasian-associated ancestry cluster was found for about four fifths of a few hundred genotyped donors.

Whole-study results and caveats: Earlier analysis looked at TCR beta V segments, and most were productive about 90% or about 30% of the time.

Sequencing was done on a sample of PBMCs. The J gene is TRBJ1-5, the V gene TRBV5-5; 8 positions agree with TRBD1. This receptor was identified in a woman in her fifties or sixties in good health and CMV-seronegative. CDR3 nucleotide sequence: TGTGCCAGCAGGATCGGACAGGGCCCTCAGCCCCAGCATTTT. Translated: CASRIGQGPQPQHF.